This T cell receptor beta chain was recorded in a study of memory CD4+ T cells and cytomegalovirus serostatus. Original data processing: After removing out-of-frame reads, around 2 million distinct TCRbeta sequences remained. Clones were read by immunoSEQ multiplex PCR, and TCRdb kept only the in-frame ones, dropping some. For V, J and clone size, that table is used; D and trimming come from the DNA. Altogether 56,000 or so clones are present, about 80% being singletons, with the ten largest covering approximately 1.5%. As for this clone: The antigen is unknown.

Germline CDR1 reads SGHAT; CDR2 reads FQNNGV. This CDR3 spans 15 amino acids. J lost 0 bases, V lost 5 bases, and 5 bases had no gene match. Points from the study as a whole: Of under 200 reported CMV TCRbeta sequences, 55 to 80 were found in memory CD4+ repertoires. CMV serostatus prediction reached median AUC approximately 0.96, or 0.89 with US-trained model.

Single viable CD3+CD4+CD8-CD45RO+ cells were sorted as the memory CD4+ T cells. Total CD4+ T cells were enriched by CD4 positive selection. The gene calls are TRBV11-2 and TRBJ1-1; TRBD1 agrees at 8 bases. The sequence came from an adult in good health and CMV-seronegative. Sequenced material: memory CD4+ T cells from blood. The CDR3 bases are TGTGCCAGCAGCCGGGAGGGACAGGTGAACACTGAAGCTTTCTTT. This gives the protein CASSREGQVNTEAFF.